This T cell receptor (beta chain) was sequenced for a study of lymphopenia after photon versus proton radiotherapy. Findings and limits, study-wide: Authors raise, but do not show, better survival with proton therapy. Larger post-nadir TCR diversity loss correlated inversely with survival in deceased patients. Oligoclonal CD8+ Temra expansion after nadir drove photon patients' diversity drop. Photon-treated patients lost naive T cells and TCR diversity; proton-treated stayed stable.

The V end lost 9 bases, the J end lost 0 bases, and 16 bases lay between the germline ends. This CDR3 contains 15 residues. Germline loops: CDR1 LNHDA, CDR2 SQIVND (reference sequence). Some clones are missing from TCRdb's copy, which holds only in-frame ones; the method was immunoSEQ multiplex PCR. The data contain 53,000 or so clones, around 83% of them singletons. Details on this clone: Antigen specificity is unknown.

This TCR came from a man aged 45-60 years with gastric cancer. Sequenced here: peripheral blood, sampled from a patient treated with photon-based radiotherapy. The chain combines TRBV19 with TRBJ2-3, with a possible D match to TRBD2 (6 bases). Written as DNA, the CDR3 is TGTGCCAGCAGGACCTTAGCGGCTAGCACAGATACGCAGTATTTT. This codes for CASRTLAASTDTQYF.